This T cell receptor beta chain is from a study of cytomegalovirus exposure and HLA in healthy donors. In the study overall: The approximately 700 first-cohort repertoires shared a platform with the 110 or so validation repertoires, as reported in a later analysis.

Germline assignment: CDR1 LNHDA and CDR2 SQIVND (reference sequence). Unmatched junction bases numbered 8, after V lost 1 base and J lost 5 bases. CDR3 length equals 16 residues. Clones were read by immunoSEQ multiplex PCR, and TCRdb kept only the in-frame ones, dropping some. This table has 150,000 to 200,000 clones, 88% appearing once. In the case of this clone: Antigen specificity is unknown.

Overall study results and limits: The tendency of first-cohort TCR clusters to co-occur in the roughly 110 validation repertoires was the finding of a later analysis. Most TCR sequences were uncommon, yet certain public TCRs appeared in many donors.

The chain couples TRBV19 to TRBJ2-1; TRBD2 matches 7 bases. The receptor was isolated from a man aged 18-30 years in good health and CMV-seronegative. What was sequenced was PBMCs. The CDR3: CASSIGLAGVDNEQFF. The CDR3 DNA sequence: TGTGCCAGTAGTATAGGTTTGGCGGGAGTGGACAATGAGCAGTTCTTC.